The 27 T cell receptor beta chains below were found in one sample sequenced in a study of T-cell memory formation after mild COVID-19. TCRdb ran MiXCR on the 5' RACE reads and lists one entry per CDR3 protein. Among 92,000 or so distinct CDR3 sequences listed, less than 15% were seen once. Source material: PBMCs or a T cell subset sorted from them (not recorded which). Receptors were obtained from an adult woman who had mild COVID-19 (a few samples of this study predate the infection). Cell type and time point are not known.

This clonotype showed up just a few times. The rearrangement joins TRBV7-8 to TRBJ1-2, with D maybe TRBD1 (5 bases). This CDR3 has 15 amino acids. Trimming pared 3 bases from V and 4 bases from J, leaving 15 bases between. Germline loops: CDR1 SGHVS, CDR2 FQNEAQ. The CDR3 reads CASSLGMRGSYGYTF. CDR3 bases: TGTGCCAGCAGCTTGGGGATGAGGGGAAGCTATGGCTACACCTTC.

This clonotype has just a few counts. The chain is built from TRBV12-3 or TRBV12-4 and TRBJ2-7, with TRBD1 as a possible D gene (6 bases). V dropped 6 bases and J dropped 1 base, with 13 bases sitting between them. The CDR3 runs to 14 residues. CDR3 nucleotide sequence: TGTGCCAGCAGCGATCAACAGGGATCCTACGAGCAGTACTTC. Translated, it gives CASSDQQGSYEQYF.

This clonotype was picked up a small number of times. This rearrangement joins TRBV6-5 to TRBJ2-1; 9 bases match TRBD2. CDR1 and CDR2 from the germline V gene are MNHEY and SVGAGI. The CDR3 runs 15 residues. With V trimmed by 6 bases and J by 7 bases, 10 bases remained unmatched. CDR3 in DNA: TGTGCCAGCAGCCAGATAGCGGGAGCTTTTAATGAGCAGTTCTTC. It translates to CASSQIAGAFNEQFF.

In this sample, this clonotype turned up many times. The chain has TRBV2 and TRBJ2-4; 10 bases are a match to TRBD2. The germline V gene encodes CDR1 SNHLY and CDR2 FYNNEI. Losses at the gene ends were 5 bases for V and 7 bases for J; bases not matched to a gene: 17. There are 18 residues in the CDR3. CDR3 coding DNA: TGTGCCAGCAGTCTTACCGATGGGCTAGCGGGAGTAACTAACATTCAGTACTTC. This sequence encodes CASSLTDGLAGVTNIQYF.

This clonotype was counted only a few times. This chain uses TRBV3-1 with TRBJ2-5; the D call may be TRBD1 or TRBD2 (6 bases each). The CDR3 runs 16 residues. The V end lost 1 base, the J end lost 1 base, and 13 bases lay between the germline ends. The germline CDR1 and CDR2 sequences are LGHDT and YNNKEL (reference sequence). The CDR3 here is CASSQVRGDTQETQYF. In DNA form, the CDR3 reads TGTGCCAGCAGCCAAGTTAGGGGGGATACCCAAGAGACCCAGTACTTC.

The gene calls are TRBV7-6 and TRBJ1-3; D perhaps matches TRBD1 (6 bases). Germline V gives CDR1 SGHVS, CDR2 FNYEAQ. The ends were cut back, 5 bases at V and 8 bases at J, with 19 bases in the middle. This CDR3 has 15 amino acids. The CDR3 DNA sequence: TGTGCCAGCAGCCCCTGGGGGCAGTCAATGGACACCATATATTTT. Residues: CASSPWGQSMDTIYF. The whole variable domain, remainder taken from reference TRBV7-6 and TRBJ1-3, is GAGVSQSPRYKVTKRGQDVALRCDPISGHVSLYWYRQALGQGPEFLTYFNYEAQQDKSGLPNDRFSAERPEGSISTLTIQRTEQRDSAMYRCASSPWGQSMDTIYFGEGSWLTVV.

This clonotype has just a few counts. The rearrangement uses TRBV3-1 and TRBJ1-1; perhaps TRBD1 as D (6 bases). V gave up 1 base and J gave up 6 bases, with 9 bases separating them. Germline assignment: CDR1 LGHDT and CDR2 YNNKEL (reference sequence). The CDR3 extends over 13 amino acids. The CDR3 coding sequence is TGTGCCAGCAGCCAAGTCCAGGGGTCTGAAGCTTTCTTT. Protein product: CASSQVQGSEAFF.

This clonotype came up a few times. The V gene is TRBV7-3, the J gene TRBJ2-7; a possible D gene is TRBD1 (6 bases). The CDR3 consists of 13 residues. Trimming took off 5 bases at V and 3 bases at J, with 11 bases between the two ends. CDR1 and CDR2 (germline): SGHTA, FQGTGA. This CDR3 is CASSVGQYYEQYF. CDR3 coding DNA: TGTGCCAGCAGCGTCGGACAGTACTACGAGCAGTACTTC.

V is TRBV5-1 and J is TRBJ2-2; the D is unclear. The V end lost 1 base, the J end lost 3 bases, and 10 bases lay between the germline ends. The CDR3 consists of 15 residues. The germline V gene encodes CDR1 SGHRS and CDR2 YFSETQ. The CDR3 region is CASSLTQVDTGELFF. DNA of the CDR3: TGCGCCAGCAGCTTGACTCAGGTGGACACCGGGGAGCTGTTTTTT.

This clonotype occurred many times. As DNA, the CDR3 is TGCGCCAGCAGCTTGGCGCCAGGGGGCGAAGAGCAGTACTTC. This codes for CASSLAPGGEEQYF. V gene TRBV5-1 combines with J gene TRBJ2-7; TRBD1 agrees at 8 bases. CDR3 length: 14 amino acids. V shed 0 bases and J 7 bases; nucleotides not matched to a gene: 6. From germline, CDR1 is SGHRS and CDR2 YFSETQ.

The table lists this clonotype with a count of one. The chain carries TRBV29-1 and TRBJ2-2, with D unclear. The CDR3 runs 14 residues. Germline CDR1 reads SQVTM; CDR2 reads ANQGSEA. V was trimmed by 4 bases and J by 2 bases, leaving 11 bases between them. The CDR3 is CSVVLLENTGELFF. For the CDR3, the DNA is TGCAGCGTTGTATTACTGGAAAACACCGGGGAGCTGTTTTTT.

V and J are TRBV12-3 or TRBV12-4 and TRBJ2-3, with D perhaps given as TRBD1 or TRBD2 (5 bases each). V gave up 4 bases and J gave up 6 bases, with 14 bases separating them. The CDR3 length is 14 residues. The CDR3: CASSSTGSGDTQYF. The CDR3 DNA sequence: TGTGCCAGCAGTTCTACAGGTTCGGGGGATACGCAGTATTTT.

This clonotype turned up a few times. The rearrangement joins TRBV10-3 to TRBJ1-2, with 7 bases fitting TRBD1. CDR1 and CDR2 from the germline V gene are ENHRY and SYGVKD. The CDR3 extends over 14 amino acids. V lost 0 bases, J lost 4 bases, and 2 bases stayed unmatched. This chain's CDR3 is CAISESTGSYGYTF. In DNA form, the CDR3 reads TGTGCCATCAGTGAGTCGACAGGGTCCTATGGCTACACCTTC.

The chain recombines TRBV11-1 with TRBJ2-1, with a possible D match to TRBD2 (5 bases). The ends were cut back, 5 bases at V and 3 bases at J, with 8 bases in the middle. This CDR3 contains 13 residues. Germline values: CDR1 SGHAT, CDR2 FQDESV (reference sequence). The CDR3 here is CASSTGDYNEQFF. CDR3 DNA: TGTGCCAGCAGCACCGGGGACTACAATGAGCAGTTCTTC.

CDR3 coding DNA: TGCGCCAGCAGCCAGGGGGGCATCAGCTCCTATAATTCACCCCTCCACTTT. Translated: CASSQGGISSYNSPLHF. The chain links TRBV4-1 to TRBJ1-6; maybe TRBD1 (6 bases). This CDR3 spans 17 amino acids. The V gene's germline CDR1 is MGHRA and CDR2 YSYEKL. The ends were cut back, 3 bases at V and 0 bases at J, with 12 bases in the middle.

The chain combines TRBV24-1 with TRBJ1-1; a possible D gene is TRBD1 (6 bases). The CDR3 is 13 amino acids. Germline loops: CDR1 KGHDR, CDR2 SFDVKD. Trimming cost V 10 bases and J 3 bases, with 14 bases left between them. In nucleotides, the CDR3 is TGTGCCACTAGGGTGGGGGGGCACACTGAAGCTTTCTTT. Translation gives CATRVGGHTEAFF.

This clonotype was counted at least ten times. The chain employs TRBV7-8 and TRBJ2-1, with D unresolved. Trimming left V 2 bases short and J 0 bases short, with 5 bases between. The germline V gene has CDR1 SGHVS and CDR2 FQNEAQ. The CDR3 covers 14 residues. The CDR3 DNA follows: TGTGCCAGCAGCTTAACGGACTCCTACAATGAGCAGTTCTTC. It is translated as CASSLTDSYNEQFF.

This chain links TRBV29-1 with TRBJ2-7; TRBD2 might be the D (6 bases). Trimming removed 7 bases at V and 2 bases at J, with 15 bases between. From germline, CDR1 is SQVTM and CDR2 ANQGSEA. The CDR3 length is 13 residues. The CDR3 coding sequence is TGCAGCGCCCATAGCGGAGACACCTACGAGCAGTACTTC. It is translated as CSAHSGDTYEQYF.

The chain has TRBV9 and TRBJ2-2; 8 positions match TRBD2. Unmatched junction bases numbered 8, after V lost 0 bases and J lost 4 bases. CDR1 is SGDLS, CDR2 YYNGEE, per germline. The CDR3 sequence is 17 residues long. Here the CDR3 DNA reads TGTGCCAGCAGCGTAGCTTCGGCGGGAGGAGGCACCGGGGAGCTGTTTTTT. It is translated as CASSVASAGGGTGELFF. The whole variable domain, filled in from reference TRBV9 and TRBJ2-2, reads DSGVTQTPKHLITATGQRVTLRCSPRSGDLSVYWYQQSLDQGLQFLIQYYNGEERAKGNILERFSAQQFPDLHSELNLSSLELGDSALYFCASSVASAGGGTGELFFGEGSRLTVL.

This clonotype was counted only a few times. The genes are TRBV6-2 or TRBV6-3 and TRBJ2-2; weak D call: TRBD2 (6 bases). Germline V gene sequence: CDR1 MNHEY, CDR2 SVGEGT. Trimming removed 5 bases at V and 2 bases at J, with 15 bases between. This CDR3 is built from 16 residues. CDR3 amino acids: CASSPLGGPNTGELFF. The CDR3, as DNA: TGTGCCAGCAGTCCGTTGGGGGGACCTAACACCGGGGAGCTGTTTTTT.

In this sample, this clonotype turned up a few times. The rearrangement uses TRBV12-3 or TRBV12-4 and TRBJ2-7, with D perhaps TRBD1 or TRBD2 (5 bases each). The V end lost 3 bases, the J end lost 3 bases, and 12 bases lay between the germline ends. The CDR3 is 14 amino acids. The CDR3 spells CASSLGRAYYEQYF. The CDR3 coding sequence is TGTGCCAGCAGTTTGGGGCGGGCTTACTACGAGCAGTACTTC.

The table lists this clonotype with a few counts. V gene TRBV27 combines with J gene TRBJ2-7; tentatively, D is TRBD1 or TRBD2 (6 bases each). Germline V gene sequence: CDR1 MNHEY, CDR2 SMNVEV (reference sequence). V gave up 6 bases and J gave up 3 bases, with 9 bases separating them. The CDR3 is made up of 12 amino acids. CDR3 nucleotide sequence: TGTGCCAGCAGACGGGGGCTCTACGAGCAGTACTTC. Translation gives CASRRGLYEQYF.

This rearrangement joins TRBV19 to TRBJ2-1, with no clear D. The CDR3 contains 14 residues. Deletions cut 4 bases from V and 6 bases from J, with 13 bases between. Germline V gene sequence: CDR1 LNHDA, CDR2 SQIVND (reference sequence). CDR3 sequence (DNA): TGTGCCAGTAGTACGTTAACCCGACCCAATGAGCAGTTCTTC. Residues: CASSTLTRPNEQFF.

This clonotype was counted only a few times. This rearrangement joins TRBV5-5 to TRBJ2-5, with 8 bases identical to TRBD1. Germline CDR1 is SGHKS and CDR2 is YYEKEE (reference sequence). The CDR3 is 16 amino acids. Trimming cost V 0 bases and J 1 base; bases outside gene matches: 5. DNA for the CDR3: TGTGCCAGCAGCTTGGACATGACAGGGGCCCAAGAGACCCAGTACTTC. Its protein is CASSLDMTGAQETQYF.

This chain connects TRBV7-2 to TRBJ2-3; a possible D gene is TRBD2 (5 bases). The length of the CDR3 is 15 residues. The V and J ends lost 5 bases and 0 bases respectively, with 12 bases between them. Germline V lookup: CDR1 SGHTA, CDR2 FQGNSA. CDR3 DNA sequence: TGTGCCAGCAGCGTACTAGGGATAAGCACAGATACGCAGTATTTT. This codes for CASSVLGISTDTQYF.

This clonotype was seen a handful of times. The J gene is TRBJ1-5, the V gene TRBV5-1; unclear D gene. This CDR3 spans 13 amino acids. Trimming took off 3 bases at V and 4 bases at J, with 8 bases between the two ends. Germline V gene data show CDR1 as SGHRS and CDR2 as YFSETQ. The DNA for the CDR3 is TGCGCCAGCAGCTCGTGGCCAAATCAGCCCCAGCATTTT. This codes for CASSSWPNQPQHF. Supplemented by reference TRBV5-1 and TRBJ1-5, the full variable domain reads KAGVTQTPRYLIKTRGQQVTLSCSPISGHRSVSWYQQTPGQGLQFLFEYFSETQRNKGNFPGRFSGRQFSNSRSEMNVSTLELGDSALYLCASSSWPNQPQHFGDGTRLSIL.

The V gene is TRBV20-1, the J gene TRBJ1-5, with D possibly TRBD1 on 6 matching bases. Per the germline V gene, CDR1 is DFQATT and CDR2 is SNEGSKA (reference sequence). The CDR3 spans 17 residues. Trimming left V 0 bases short and J 4 bases short, with 19 bases between. Written as DNA, the CDR3 is TGCAGTGCTAGAGATTCGCGTGCAGGGGATTTTAATCAGCCCCAGCATTTT. This encodes CSARDSRAGDFNQPQHF.